Here is one T cell receptor beta chain with its context. What it recognizes is unknown. TCRdb keeps only in-frame clones here, not all; method: immunoSEQ multiplex PCR. This sample has 90,000 to 150,000 clones, with approximately 88% found just once. V was trimmed by 9 bases and J by 9 bases, leaving 14 bases between them. There are 11 residues in the CDR3. This entry comes from a study of T cell responses to AZD1222 COVID-19 vaccine. Study-level points and caveats: Every sample of the repertoires postdated the peak T cell response.

The chain combines TRBV12-3 or TRBV12-4 with TRBJ1-1; D is undetermined. This specimen was peripheral blood, taken on day 0 of AZD1222 vaccination. This sequence was found in an adult in good health. CDR3 nucleotide sequence: TGTGCCAGTATGGGGATGCCCCAAGCTTTCTTT. Amino acid sequence: CASMGMPQAFF.